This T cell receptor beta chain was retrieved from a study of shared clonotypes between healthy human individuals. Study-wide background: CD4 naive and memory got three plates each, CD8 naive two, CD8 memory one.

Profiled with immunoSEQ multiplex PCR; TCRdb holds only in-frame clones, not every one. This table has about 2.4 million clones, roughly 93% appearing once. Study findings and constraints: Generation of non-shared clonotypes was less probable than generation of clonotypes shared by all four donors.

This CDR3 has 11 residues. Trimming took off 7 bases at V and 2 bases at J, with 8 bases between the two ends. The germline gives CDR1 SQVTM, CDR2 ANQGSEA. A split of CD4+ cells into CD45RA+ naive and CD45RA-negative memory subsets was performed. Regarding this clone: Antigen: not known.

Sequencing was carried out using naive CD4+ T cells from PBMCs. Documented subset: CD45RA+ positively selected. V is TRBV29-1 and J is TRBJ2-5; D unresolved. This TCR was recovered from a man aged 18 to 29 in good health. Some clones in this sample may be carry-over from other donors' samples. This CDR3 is CSAGYQETQYF. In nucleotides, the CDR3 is TGCAGCGCCGGATATCAAGAGACCCAGTACTTC.